This T cell receptor beta chain is drawn from a study of T cells in Graves' hyperthyroidism and ophthalmopathy. Each ophthalmopathy patient scored at least 3 on the Clinical Activity Score and at least 4 on NOSPECS grade, with duration under 3 months. Reasons for excluding patients were uncontrolled infection, other autoimmune disease, pregnancy or lactation. Fresh 10 ml peripheral blood yielded PBMCs. Concerning this clonotype itself: What it binds is not known.

General study results and limits: Also found in blood were most expanded thyroid clonotypes above 0.001.

The germline V and J ends were trimmed by 3 bases and 8 bases, with 11 bases remaining between them. There are 13 residues in the CDR3. Looked up from germline, CDR1 is KGHSH and CDR2 is LQKENI. RNA transcripts served as the template for amplifying TCR beta CDR3 regions. The HTBI primer set drove a first-round RT-PCR of the TCR CDR3. TCRdb re-called the multiplex PCR reads with MiXCR, one entry per CDR3 protein. The sample carries 490,000 or so distinct CDR3 sequences, roughly a sixth recorded once. This receptor was obtained from a young woman with Graves' ophthalmopathy. The sample was blood. V usage is TRBV18 and J usage is TRBJ2-1; D is unclear. Here the CDR3 DNA reads TGTGCCAGCTCACCGACCCCCTTGGATGAGCAGTTCTTC. Translation gives CASSPTPLDEQFF. The complete variable domain, with remaining parts taken from reference TRBV18 and TRBJ2-1, reads NAGVMQNPRHLVRRRGQEARLRCSPMKGHSHVYWYRQLPEEGLKFMVYLQKENIIDESGMPKERFSAEFPKEGPSILRIQQVVRGDSAAYFCASSPTPLDEQFFGPGTRLTVL.